A single T cell receptor (beta chain) is shown here with its context. Antigen: not known. V lost 4 bases to trimming and J lost 1 base; unmatched junction nucleotides: 3. Germline V gene lookup returns CDR1 SNHLY and CDR2 FYNNEI. CDR3 length: 16 residues. This sample is drawn from a study of blood T cells in healthy people across ages. Study-level information: Capture by template switching was about one barcoded beta molecule per two T cells. Whole-study results and caveats: Older individuals had lower TCR beta diversity per million T cells (the decline was roughly linear).

Primed by a sample-barcoded 5' primer and a J-beta primer mix, a second PCR proceeded for 7 to 11 cycles. All cDNA molecules were each tagged by a template-switch adaptor with 12 random nucleotides. TCRdb reanalysed the 5' RACE reads using MiXCR and keeps one entry per CDR3 protein. The sample holds 1.4 million to 1.5 million distinct CDR3 sequences; around 42% are singletons and the top ten take around 8%. This sequence joins TRBV2 and TRBJ2-5, with 13 bases lining up with TRBD2. Sample: blood. The TCR was taken from a woman aged 18-29 years in good health. The CDR3 is CASSALAGGIQETQYF. The CDR3 bases are TGTGCCAGCAGTGCACTAGCGGGGGGGATCCAAGAGACCCAGTACTTC.